This is a list of T cell receptor beta chains from one sample in a study of beta chain features in type 1 diabetes. TCRdb's table, derived via immunoSEQ multiplex PCR, lists solely in-frame clones and lacks some. The sample holds 300,000 to 350,000 clones; around 13% are singletons and the top ten take about 6.6%. The specimen sequenced was central memory CD4+ T cells from blood. The receptors were gathered from a man aged 25 to 40 in good health. The conserved cysteine and the conserved F or W are not part of the CDR3 here. A D gene is named only where the DNA matches it firmly.

D	J	V	CDR3
.	TRBJ2-4	TRBV7-8	ASSLLPSLDKNIQY
TRBD1	TRBJ1-5	TRBV2	ASSPTGGRNQPQH
TRBD2	TRBJ2-7	TRBV9	ASSVKSGTTYEQY
.	TRBJ2-4	TRBV5-1	ASSLVGGRENIQY
.	TRBJ1-6	TRBV14	ASSSLRANNSPLH
TRBD2	TRBJ2-5	TRBV6-1	ASTLAAQETQY
TRBD2	TRBJ2-3	TRBV7-2	ASSLVSTGLAFTDTQY
.	TRBJ1-2	TRBV10-2	ASSESGGARGYT
.	TRBJ2-3	TRBV2	ASSETGGTDTQY
.	TRBJ2-7	TRBV5-4	ASSFDTYEQY
TRBD1	TRBJ1-1	TRBV28	ASSLFRGTGEAF
.	TRBJ1-2	TRBV6-1	ASSEFDGNYGYT
.	TRBJ2-7	TRBV5-1	ASSLDGIPYEQY
TRBD1	TRBJ1-1	TRBV6-5	ASQGGTNTEAF
.	TRBJ1-3	TRBV7-9	ASSLKDTIY
.	TRBJ2-7	TRBV5-4	ASSDRRDGLYEQY
.	TRBJ2-1	TRBV7-2	ASSLRETTSYNEQF
.	TRBJ1-5	TRBV18	ASSPFGGAAGNQPQH
.	TRBJ1-3	TRBV27	ASRASSGNTIY
.	TRBJ2-4	TRBV19	ATKDLLAKNIQY
.	TRBJ2-3	TRBV11-3	ASSRADPYTDTQY
.	TRBJ2-7	TRBV4-3	ASSQQRQNPYEQY
.	TRBJ1-2	TRBV6-1	ASSLGVAGTYGYT
.	TRBJ1-1	TRBV19	ASSQGMNTEAF
.	TRBJ2-3	TRBV9	ASSVEGQGGYTDTQY
.	TRBJ1-1	TRBV11-2	ASSLERTSTEAF
.	TRBJ1-5	TRBV4-2	ASRKEAGQPQH
TRBD2	TRBJ2-2	TRBV5-4	ASSPGTSGRLNTGELF
TRBD2	TRBJ2-3	TRBV14	ASSQGAGGRTDTQY